These 5 T cell receptor beta chains came from one sample sequenced in a study of T cell changes during pregnancy in multiple sclerosis. TCRdb keeps only in-frame clones here, not all; method: immunoSEQ multiplex PCR. The top ten hold around 1.6% of the sample, which has 57,000 or so clones, 88% seen once. The specimen was peripheral blood, collected in the first trimester of pregnancy. These receptors came from a female donor with multiple sclerosis, enrolled in a pregnancy study.

This rearrangement joins TRBV25-1 to TRBJ1-5; unclear D gene. From germline, CDR1 is MGHDK and CDR2 SYGVNS. The CDR3 runs 17 residues. V was shortened by 3 bases and J by 2 bases, with 17 bases between the two germline ends. For the CDR3, the DNA is TGTGCCAGCAGTGATCGTAGGCGGCCTTTGGGCAATCAGCCCCAGCATTTT. It is translated as CASSDRRRPLGNQPQHF.

This chain links TRBV7-9 with TRBJ2-1; the D gene is possibly TRBD2 (5 bases). V dropped 5 bases and J dropped 6 bases, with 11 bases sitting between them. The CDR3 has 13 residues. Germline CDR1 and CDR2: SEHNR and FQNEAQ (reference sequence). Here the CDR3 reads CASSQRSPNEQFF. Here the CDR3 DNA reads TGTGCCAGCAGCCAGCGGTCCCCCAATGAGCAGTTCTTC.

This clone was observed a few times. This chain connects TRBV19 to TRBJ1-2, with unresolved D. Germline CDR1 is LNHDA and CDR2 is SQIVND (reference sequence). Trimming removed 10 bases at V and 3 bases at J, with 24 bases between. This CDR3 has 16 residues. CDR3 sequence: CATSQADSGRDYGYTF. The DNA for the CDR3 is TGTGCCACGTCCCAGGCGGACTCTGGGAGGGACTATGGCTACACCTTC.

The genes are TRBV9 and TRBJ2-3; 12 bases line up with TRBD2. The trim removed 6 bases at V and 5 bases at J, leaving 7 bases unmatched. Germline V gene lookup returns CDR1 SGDLS and CDR2 YYNGEE. This CDR3 has 15 residues. CDR3 sequence (DNA): TGTGCCAGCACCCCTAGCGGGAGGGCCTTAGATACGCAGTATTTT. This translates into CASTPSGRALDTQYF.

The V call is TRBV18, the J call TRBJ1-1, with 8 bases fitting TRBD1. The trim removed 0 bases at V and 11 bases at J, leaving 11 bases unmatched. CDR1 is KGHSH, CDR2 LQKENI, per germline. The CDR3 has 15 amino acids. The CDR3 nucleotides read TGTGCCAGCTCACCACCCGGGGCACGTCAGGGGGCGGCTTTCTTT. It encodes CASSPPGARQGAAFF.